This passage covers 14 T cell receptor beta chains from one sample sequenced in a study of T cell repertoires in cytomegalovirus infection. Which antigens these TCRs recognize remains unknown. TCRdb re-called the reads with MiXCR, one entry per CDR3 protein. The sample carries about 890,000 distinct CDR3 sequences, approximately 33% recorded once. Sample: cultured CD8+ T cells from PBMCs, taken from culture after CMV antigen stimulation. Receptors were obtained from a human donor in good health (CMV status not recorded). Some clones in this sample may be carry-over from other donors' samples.

This clonotype was detected only a few times. The CDR3 sequence: CASSPKWWMRGQGDTQYF. For the CDR3, the DNA is TGTGCCAGCAGTCCAAAATGGTGGATGCGGGGGCAGGGAGATACGCAGTATTTT. The chain links TRBV27 to TRBJ2-3; possible D gene TRBD2, 7 bases. The V end lost 5 bases, the J end lost 5 bases, and 26 bases lay between the germline ends. Germline-derived CDR1 and CDR2 are MNHEY and SMNVEV (reference sequence). CDR3 length equals 18 residues.

This clonotype was counted a few times. The chain joins TRBV19 to TRBJ2-7; D is unclear. Per germline, CDR1 LNHDA and CDR2 SQIVND (reference sequence). The CDR3 spans 13 residues. Between the trimmed V and J ends, which lost 3 bases and 3 bases, there was a span of 9 bases. The chain's CDR3 is CASSMSINYEQYF. CDR3 bases: TGTGCCAGTAGTATGTCCATTAACTACGAGCAGTACTTC.

The sample holds a few counts of this clonotype. The rearrangement uses TRBV10-1 and TRBJ2-3; D might be TRBD2 (6 bases). Looked up from germline, CDR1 is WNHNN and CDR2 is SYGVQD (reference sequence). The CDR3 runs 17 residues. Between the trimmed V and J ends, which lost 4 bases and 5 bases, there was a span of 22 bases. The CDR3 region is CASSGPRLRGRGDTQYF. The CDR3 DNA reads TGCGCCAGCAGTGGGCCTCGACTACGCGGGCGGGGAGATACGCAGTATTTT.

This clonotype was found a few times. The chain employs TRBV24-1 and TRBJ1-1; D perhaps matches TRBD1 (6 bases). The CDR3 runs 17 residues. Germline V gene sequence: CDR1 KGHDR, CDR2 SFDVKD. Trimming left V 4 bases short and J 0 bases short, with 17 bases between. The CDR3 spells CATSDSTTGPLNTEAFF. As DNA, the CDR3 is TGTGCCACCAGTGACAGTACGACAGGACCGCTGAACACTGAAGCTTTCTTT.

This clonotype was picked up a small number of times. The rearrangement links TRBV9 to TRBJ1-1; 9 nucleotides agree with TRBD1. Per the germline V gene, CDR1 is SGDLS and CDR2 is YYNGEE. This CDR3 is 16 amino acids long. The V gene end was trimmed by 0 bases and the J gene end by 1 base; junction bases not matched to a gene: 4. The DNA of the CDR3 is TGTGCCAGCAGCGTAGGGGGACAGGGATCGAACACTGAAGCTTTCTTT. Translated, it gives CASSVGGQGSNTEAFF.

This clonotype was counted at least ten times. The rearrangement joins TRBV7-8 to TRBJ2-1; 9 bases line up with TRBD1. The ends lost 5 bases at V and 9 bases at J; junction bases unmatched: 8. CDR1 and CDR2 from the germline V gene are SGHVS and FQNEAQ. The CDR3 contains 14 residues. This CDR3 reads CASSVGDREGEQFF. CDR3 DNA: TGTGCCAGCAGCGTAGGGGACAGGGAGGGTGAGCAGTTCTTC.

The table lists this clonotype with a few counts. The V call is TRBV7-9, the J call TRBJ1-2, with D possibly matching TRBD1 (6 bases). This CDR3 is 13 amino acids long. Germline V gives CDR1 SEHNR, CDR2 FQNEAQ (reference sequence). V was clipped by 4 bases and J by 8 bases, with 14 bases between them. The CDR3 coding sequence is TGTGCCAGCAGCTACAGGGAACGAGAGGGCTACACCTTC. It yields the protein CASSYREREGYTF.

The genes are TRBV7-8 and TRBJ1-3; no clear D gene. This CDR3 region has 17 residues. V was trimmed by 3 bases and J by 1 base, leaving 16 bases between them. Germline-derived CDR1 and CDR2 are SGHVS and FQNEAQ. The CDR3 loop is CASSLTSYDLSGNTIYF. Written as DNA, the CDR3 is TGTGCCAGCAGCTTGACAAGTTATGACCTATCTGGAAACACCATATATTTT.

This clonotype came up a few times. V usage is TRBV19 and J usage is TRBJ1-2; TRBD1 aligns across 12 bases. CDR3 size: 15 residues. Germline-derived CDR1 and CDR2 are LNHDA and SQIVND (reference sequence). V was pared by 3 bases and J by 6 bases, with 5 bases of the junction left unmatched. CDR3 DNA: TGTGCCAGTAGTATCGTCGGGACAGGGGGCCATGGCTACACCTTC. As protein: CASSIVGTGGHGYTF.

This chain uses TRBV7-9 with TRBJ2-2, with no clear D. The germline CDR1 and CDR2 sequences are SEHNR and FQNEAQ (reference sequence). This CDR3 has 15 residues. V was cut by 1 base and J by 6 bases, with 12 bases left in between. CDR3 amino acids: CASSLVDLRAGELFF. The CDR3 region has the DNA TGTGCCAGCAGCTTAGTGGATCTTCGCGCCGGGGAGCTGTTTTTT.

The chain couples TRBV10-2 to TRBJ2-1, with 12 bases fitting TRBD2. Germline-derived CDR1 and CDR2 are WSHSY and SAAADI. Trimming removed 7 bases from V and 6 bases from J; junction bases left unmatched: 13. The CDR3 runs to 17 residues. The CDR3 region has the DNA TGCGCCAGCATCGGACTAGCGGGGACAAACGGGGGCAATGAGCAGTTCTTC. Amino acids: CASIGLAGTNGGNEQFF.

Many counts were recorded for this clonotype. V gene TRBV7-2 combines with J gene TRBJ1-5; TRBD1 might be the D (5 bases). Trimming pared 3 bases from V and 3 bases from J, leaving 15 bases between. Germline CDR1 is SGHTA and CDR2 is FQGNSA. The length of the CDR3 is 16 residues. The DNA of the CDR3 is TGTGCCAGCAGCTTTGGGGGAGGATTTTACAATCAGCCCCAGCATTTT. Translated: CASSFGGGFYNQPQHF. The full variable domain, rest sourced from reference TRBV7-2 and TRBJ1-5, is GAGVSQSPSNKVTEKGKDVELRCDPISGHTALYWYRQSLGQGLEFLIYFQGNSAPDKSGLPSDRFSAERTGGSVSTLTIQRTQQEDSAVYLCASSFGGGFYNQPQHFGDGTRLSIL.

This clonotype was observed a handful of times. V gene TRBV19 combines with J gene TRBJ2-1, with 9 bases matching TRBD1. V shed 1 base, J shed 8 bases, and the junction held 6 bases outside the gene matches. CDR3 length: 15 amino acids. The germline gives CDR1 LNHDA, CDR2 SQIVND (reference sequence). For the CDR3, the DNA is TGTGCCAGTAGTATAGCCGGGACAGGGACGGATGAGCAGTTCTTC. Protein: CASSIAGTGTDEQFF. The variable domain in full, with the rest retrieved from reference TRBV19 and TRBJ2-1, is DGGITQSPKYLFRKEGQNVTLSCEQNLNHDAMYWYRQDPGQGLRLIYYSQIVNDFQKGDIAEGYSVSREKKESFPLTVTSAQKNPTAFYLCASSIAGTGTDEQFFGPGTRLTVL.

The V call is TRBV6-6, the J call TRBJ2-2; a weak D match, TRBD1 (5 bases). The CDR3 is 14 residues long. Deletions cut 2 bases from V and 6 bases from J, with 10 bases between. Germline V lookup: CDR1 MNHNY, CDR2 SVGAGI (reference sequence). Here the CDR3 reads CASSYGAGPGELFF. The CDR3, as DNA: TGTGCCAGCAGTTACGGGGCAGGACCCGGGGAGCTGTTTTTT.